This T cell receptor (beta chain) comes out of a study of cytomegalovirus exposure and HLA in healthy donors. General observations from the study: Researchers catalogued approximately 170 TCR beta chains as cytomegalovirus-associated.

V dropped 6 bases and J dropped 8; count of bases not matched to a gene: 14. The germline V gene encodes CDR1 WSHSY and CDR2 SAAADI. The length of the CDR3 is 16 residues. Everyone who donated was a healthy bone marrow donor. Primers: 60 Vbeta forward and 13 Jbeta reverse. Data came from immunoSEQ multiplex PCR; TCRdb stores just in-frame clones and leaves some out. Of fewer than 180,000 clones listed, around 60% were seen once; the top ten hold roughly 7%. Turning to this clone: The antigen remains undetermined.

This clonotype was sampled from a woman aged 60 to 75 in good health and CMV-seropositive. Specimen: PBMCs. The J gene is TRBJ2-1, the V gene TRBV10-2, with TRBD2 matching over 9 bases. The CDR3 DNA reads TGCGCCAGCAGCCCCAGTGGAGCGGGAGGTGGGGATGAGCAGTTCTTC. This translates into CASSPSGAGGGDEQFF.